Listed below are T cell receptor beta chains from one sample, sequenced in a study of blood T cell repertoires in COVID-19. Measured with immunoSEQ multiplex PCR; TCRdb has only the in-frame clones, and not every one. The sample shows hundreds of thousands of clones, 80% to 95% of them seen only once. Sequencing input: peripheral blood. These receptor sequences come from a man in his sixties with COVID-19, enrolled during active disease. Each CDR3 is given with its conserved first and last residue. A D gene is named only where the DNA matches it firmly. Only part of the rows carry a size: once, few, many, or a class if the clone is expanded.

j_call d_call cdr3_length v_call clone_size cdr3_nt cdr3_aa
TRBJ2-3 - 13 TRBV30 - TGTGCCTGGAGTCGGCCAGGGCCAGATACGCAGTATTTT CAWSRPGPDTQYF
TRBJ2-1 - 18 TRBV5-3 - TGTGCCAGAAGCTTGCAACCCCCCCTCGGCGGAAAGGTAGATGAGCAGTTCTTC CARSLQPPLGGKVDEQFF
TRBJ2-3 TRBD1 16 TRBV13 few TGTGCCAGCAGCTTAGAACCCACAGGGGGAACCAATACGCAGTATTTT CASSLEPTGGTNTQYF
TRBJ2-7 - 14 TRBV18 - TGTGCCAGCTCACCACCTACAGGCTACCTGCCGCCGTACTTC CASSPPTGYLPPYF
TRBJ1-1 TRBD1 13 TRBV5-1 - TGCGCCAGCAGCTGGGGACAGGGTCGGAAAGCTTTCTTT CASSWGQGRKAFF
TRBJ2-2 - 16 TRBV28 - TGTGCCAGCAGTTTCATAGCGGAGTGGAACACCGGGGAGCTGTTTTTT CASSFIAEWNTGELFF
TRBJ2-1 TRBD1 15 TRBV11-2 few TGTGCCAGCAGCTCGAACAGGGGCGCCTACAATGAGCAGTTCTTC CASSSNRGAYNEQFF
TRBJ2-5 TRBD2 15 TRBV5-1 - TGCGCCAGCAGCCCTGTCGGGGGGGCCGGGGAGACCCAGTACTTC CASSPVGGAGETQYF
TRBJ2-2 - 13 TRBV13 once TGTGCCAGCAGCCCCTCCCTAGGCGGGGAGCTGTTTTTT CASSPSLGGELFF
TRBJ1-3 - 17 TRBV4-2 few TGTGCCAGCAGCGAGTCGATCGGAGGGAACTCTGGAAACACCATATATTTT CASSESIGGNSGNTIYF
TRBJ2-7 - 12 TRBV3-1/TRBV3-2 - TGTGCCAGCAGCGCTTCAGGGTCCGAGCAGTACTTC CASSASGSEQYF
TRBJ2-3 - 16 TRBV19 - TGTGCCAGTAGTATCCCCCCGGGATTCGGCACAGATACGCAGTATTTT CASSIPPGFGTDTQYF
TRBJ1-6 - 14 TRBV9 - TGTGCCAGCAGCGTAGGGGGGGGGAATTCACCCCTCCACTTT CASSVGGGNSPLHF
TRBJ1-5 - 13 TRBV2 many TGTGCCAGCTCCACCCGCGGTATTCAGCCCCAGCATTTT CASSTRGIQPQHF
TRBJ1-3 TRBD1 20 TRBV4-1 - TGCGCCAGCAGCCAAGGCCGGTTGAGGACAGGGGGCCTATATGGAAACACCATATATTTT CASSQGRLRTGGLYGNTIYF
TRBJ2-7 TRBD2 15 TRBV27 few TGTGCCAGCGGACCTAGCGGGAGGGTTCGAAGCGAGCAGTACTTC CASGPSGRVRSEQYF
TRBJ1-5 - 16 TRBV19 - TGTGCCAGTAGCAGAACCCAGGGGAGAAGCAATCAGCCCCAGCATTTT CASSRTQGRSNQPQHF
TRBJ2-1 TRBD1 14 TRBV5-1 - TGCGCCAGCAGCTTGCAGGGACAGAACAATGAGCAGTTCTTC CASSLQGQNNEQFF
TRBJ2-3 TRBD2 17 TRBV24-1 - TGTGCCACCAGTGATCACTATAGCGGGAGTAGCACAGATACGCAGTATTTT CATSDHYSGSSTDTQYF
TRBJ2-2 TRBD1 16 TRBV11-3 once TGTGCCAGCAGCATTCACAGGGGAAGCTCCACCGGGGAGCTGTTTTTT CASSIHRGSSTGELFF
TRBJ2-5 - 16 TRBV25-1 - TGTGCCAGCAGTGATCCTCCGGGGGACAGCCAAGAGACCCAGTACTTC CASSDPPGDSQETQYF
TRBJ2-2 TRBD1 14 TRBV30 - TGTGCCTGGAGCTCCGACAGGGGCACCGGGGAGCTGTTTTTT CAWSSDRGTGELFF
TRBJ1-1 - 14 TRBV30 - TGTGCCTGGAGTGCCCAGGTTTTGTACACTGAAGCTTTCTTT CAWSAQVLYTEAFF
TRBJ1-5 - 17 TRBV2 - TGTGCCAGCAGTGAGGCCAATACGGCGGACAGAAATCAGCCCCAGCATTTT CASSEANTADRNQPQHF
TRBJ2-3 TRBD2 16 TRBV30 - TGTGCCTGGAGTCTCACTAGCGGGGGGGCTCATCACACGCAGTATTTT CAWSLTSGGAHHTQYF
TRBJ1-6 TRBD1 15 TRBV30 - TGTGCCCAAGATGCCTCGGGACAGGGGGGTTCACCCCTCCACTTT CAQDASGQGGSPLHF